This TCR beta chain emerged from a study of T cell changes during pregnancy in multiple sclerosis (dated by TCRdb to the late 2010s). Regarding the study in general: Changes in the T cell repertoire over the course of pregnancy were examined in this study in women with multiple sclerosis.

The library was generated by the immunoSEQ multiplex PCR assay. TCRdb holds this immuneACCESS table with in-frame rearrangements only. Some clones are missing; in checked studies, unresolved V genes explain under half, and the rest has no known cause. Here the sample has some 50,000 clones; about 91% occur a single time. The ten largest account for around 1% of the sample. About this clone: Its antigen is currently not known. Base qualities were left out, and no much larger clone turns up one base away.

V loses 5 bases of germline sequence and J loses 2 bases, and the interval between the two ends is 7 bases. The CDR1 and CDR2 encoded by the germline V gene (reference sequence) are MNHNY and SVGAGI. The CDR3, cysteine through phenylalanine, is 14 amino acids long. Only the CDR3 part of the read is kept: 42 bases, read in frame from the first base. This material consisted of peripheral blood, taken after pregnancy. The rearrangement combines TRBV6-6 with TRBJ1-6, with no reliable assignment of the D segment. This clonotype was obtained from a female donor with multiple sclerosis, enrolled in a pregnancy study. The nucleotide sequence is given as TGTGCCAGCAGTGCTGAGGCCTATAATTCACCCCTCCACTTT. This translates into CASSAEAYNSPLHF.